This T cell receptor (beta chain) was captured in a study of CD8 T cells in Susac syndrome. The CDR3 length is 15 residues. Germline V gene sequence: CDR1 SGDLS, CDR2 YYNGEE. Trimming took 4 bases from V and 4 from J, leaving 17 bases between them. It was negative isolation that provided the CD8+ and CD4+ T cells, whereas TEMRA cells were enriched by FACS. It was with random hexamers that roughly 0.5 to 1 ug RNA was reverse transcribed. MiXCR, applied by TCRdb to the immunoSEQ multiplex PCR reads, yields one record per CDR3 protein. The table records about 130,000 distinct CDR3 sequences, just under 95% of them present only once.

The source material was CD4+ T cells from PBMCs. The TCR sequence derives from a human donor in good health. This chain joins TRBV9 and TRBJ1-2, with a tentative D call TRBD1 (5 bases). The CDR3 is CASSSRGARGYGYTF. In nucleotides, the CDR3 is TGTGCCAGCAGCTCCCGAGGGGCGAGGGGCTATGGCTACACCTTC.